This section outlines one T cell receptor (beta chain) sequence together with its context. This specimen comes from a study of T cell responses to AZD1222 COVID-19 vaccine. Data came from immunoSEQ multiplex PCR; TCRdb stores just in-frame clones and leaves some out. Here the sample spans 150,000 or so clones, roughly 92% being singletons. Sequences were derived from peripheral blood, sampled on day 0 of AZD1222 vaccination. The receptor comes from an adult in good health.

CDR3 DNA: TGTGCCTGGAGTGTAGCGGGAGGTTCCTATGAGCAGTTCTTC. Encoded protein: CAWSVAGGSYEQFF. The J gene is TRBJ2-1, the V gene TRBV30, with 9 positions matching TRBD2. J gave up 8 bases and V 0 bases, and 5 bases lay outside the gene matches. From germline, CDR1 is GTSNPN and CDR2 SVGIG (reference sequence). The CDR3 is 14 amino acids.